The T cell receptor beta chain under discussion was sequenced for a study of CD8+CD57+ T cells in acquired aplastic anemia. Investigators profiled TCR beta VDJ and CDR3 from genomic DNA template. In TCRdb, the reads were re-called with MiXCR into one record per CDR3 protein. The top ten hold roughly 15% of the sample, which has over 150,000 distinct CDR3 sequences, about 53% seen once. Trimming removed 4 bases at V and 10 bases at J, with 12 bases between. From germline, CDR1 is SGHKS and CDR2 YYEKEE (reference sequence). This CDR3 region has 13 residues. This receptor was identified in a human donor in good health, serving as a control. Material: sorted CD4+, CD8+, or CD8+CD57+ T cells (not recorded which) from PBMCs. V is TRBV5-5 and J is TRBJ1-6; possibly TRBD1 for D (6 bases). As DNA, the CDR3 is TGTGCCAGCAGCCAACAGGGACGGTCACCCCTCCACTTT. Residues: CASSQQGRSPLHF.